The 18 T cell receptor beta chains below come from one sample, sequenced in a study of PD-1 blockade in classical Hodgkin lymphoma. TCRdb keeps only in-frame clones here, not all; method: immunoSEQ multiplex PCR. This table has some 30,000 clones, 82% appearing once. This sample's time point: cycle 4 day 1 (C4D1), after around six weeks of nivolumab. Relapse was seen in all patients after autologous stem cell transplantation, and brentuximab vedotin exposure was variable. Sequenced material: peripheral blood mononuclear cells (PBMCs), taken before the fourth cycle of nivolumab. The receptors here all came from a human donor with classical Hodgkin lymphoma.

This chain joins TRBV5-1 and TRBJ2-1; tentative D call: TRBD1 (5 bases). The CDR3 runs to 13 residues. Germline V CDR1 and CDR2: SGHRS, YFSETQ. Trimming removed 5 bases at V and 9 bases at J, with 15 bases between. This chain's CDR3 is CASRAREGGEQFF. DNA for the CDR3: TGCGCCAGCAGAGCCAGGGAAGGTGGTGAGCAGTTCTTC.

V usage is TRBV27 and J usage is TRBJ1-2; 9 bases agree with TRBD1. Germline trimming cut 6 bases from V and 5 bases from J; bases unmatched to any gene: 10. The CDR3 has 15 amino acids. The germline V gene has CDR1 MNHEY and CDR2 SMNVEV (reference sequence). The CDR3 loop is CASSPPRDRGYGYTF. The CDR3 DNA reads TGTGCCAGCAGCCCTCCCCGAGACAGGGGGTATGGCTACACCTTC.

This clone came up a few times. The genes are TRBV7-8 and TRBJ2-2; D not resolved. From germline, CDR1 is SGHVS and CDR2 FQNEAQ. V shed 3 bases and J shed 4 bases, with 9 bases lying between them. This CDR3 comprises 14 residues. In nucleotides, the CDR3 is TGTGCCAGCAGCTTGCGGCGGTTCACCGGGGAGCTGTTTTTT. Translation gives CASSLRRFTGELFF.

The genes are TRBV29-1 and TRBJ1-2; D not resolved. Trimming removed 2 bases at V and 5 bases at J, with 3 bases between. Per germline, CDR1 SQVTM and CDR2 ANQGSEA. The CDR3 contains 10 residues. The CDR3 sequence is CSVELYGYTF. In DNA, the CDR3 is TGCAGCGTTGAATTATATGGCTACACCTTC.

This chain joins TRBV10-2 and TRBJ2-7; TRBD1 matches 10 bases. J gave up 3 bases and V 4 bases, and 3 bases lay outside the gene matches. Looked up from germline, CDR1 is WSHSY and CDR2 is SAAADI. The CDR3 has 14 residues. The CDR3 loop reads CASSAGTGVYEQYF. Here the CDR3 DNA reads TGCGCCAGCAGTGCGGGGACAGGGGTCTACGAGCAGTACTTC.

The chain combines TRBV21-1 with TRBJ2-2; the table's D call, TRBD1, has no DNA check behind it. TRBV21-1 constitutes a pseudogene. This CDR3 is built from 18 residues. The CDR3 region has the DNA TGTGCCAGCAGCATCATGGGTTGCTGGGGGCGCAAACCCGGGGAGCTGTTTTTT. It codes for CASSIMGCWGRKPGELFF.

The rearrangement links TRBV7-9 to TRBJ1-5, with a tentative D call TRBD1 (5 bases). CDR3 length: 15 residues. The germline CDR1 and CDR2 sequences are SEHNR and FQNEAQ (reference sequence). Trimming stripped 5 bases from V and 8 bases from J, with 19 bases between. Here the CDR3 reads CASSAGPGGGKPQHF. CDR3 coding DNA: TGTGCCAGCAGCGCGGGACCGGGAGGAGGGAAGCCCCAGCATTTT.

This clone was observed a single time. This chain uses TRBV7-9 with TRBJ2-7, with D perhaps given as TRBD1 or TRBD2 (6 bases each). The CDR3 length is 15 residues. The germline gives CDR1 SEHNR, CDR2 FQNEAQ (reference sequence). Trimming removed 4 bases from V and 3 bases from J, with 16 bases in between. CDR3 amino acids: CASSSRGPQGYEQYF. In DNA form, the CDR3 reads TGTGCCAGCAGCTCCCGGGGGCCCCAGGGCTACGAGCAGTACTTC.

The CDR3 protein is CASITGQTNYGYTF. The DNA of the CDR3 is TGTGCCAGCATTACGGGACAAACCAACTATGGCTACACCTTC. J is TRBJ1-2 and V is TRBV28; D is possibly TRBD1 (6 bases). Trimming shortened V by 7 bases and J by 2 bases, and 14 bases separated the two germline ends. The CDR3 has 14 residues. Germline assignment: CDR1 MDHEN and CDR2 SYDVKM.

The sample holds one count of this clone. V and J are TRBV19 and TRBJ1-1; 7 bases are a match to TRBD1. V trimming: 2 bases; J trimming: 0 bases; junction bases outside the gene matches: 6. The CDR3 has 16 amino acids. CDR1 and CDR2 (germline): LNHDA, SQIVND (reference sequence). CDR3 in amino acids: CASSILDRPMNTEAFF. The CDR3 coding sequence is TGTGCCAGTAGTATACTGGACAGGCCCATGAACACTGAAGCTTTCTTT.

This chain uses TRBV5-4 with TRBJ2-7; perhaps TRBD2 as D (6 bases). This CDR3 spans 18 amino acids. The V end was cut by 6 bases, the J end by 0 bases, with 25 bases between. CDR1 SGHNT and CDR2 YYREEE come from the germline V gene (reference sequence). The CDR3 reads CASTHGGIQGGPSYEQYF. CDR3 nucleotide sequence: TGTGCCAGCACTCACGGAGGCATTCAGGGAGGTCCCTCCTACGAGCAGTACTTC.

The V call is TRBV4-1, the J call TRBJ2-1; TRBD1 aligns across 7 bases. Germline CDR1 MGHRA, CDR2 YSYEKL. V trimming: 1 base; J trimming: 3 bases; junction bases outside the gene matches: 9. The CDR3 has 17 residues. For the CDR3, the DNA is TGCGCCAGCAGCCAAGGAGGGGGACAGCTCCTCTACAATGAGCAGTTCTTC. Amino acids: CASSQGGGQLLYNEQFF.

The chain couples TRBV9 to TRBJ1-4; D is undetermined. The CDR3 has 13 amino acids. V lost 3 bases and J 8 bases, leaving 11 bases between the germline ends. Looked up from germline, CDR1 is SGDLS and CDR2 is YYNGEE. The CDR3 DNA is TGTGCCAGCAGCGCTGGACCGAGGGAAAAACTGTTTTTT. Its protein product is CASSAGPREKLFF.

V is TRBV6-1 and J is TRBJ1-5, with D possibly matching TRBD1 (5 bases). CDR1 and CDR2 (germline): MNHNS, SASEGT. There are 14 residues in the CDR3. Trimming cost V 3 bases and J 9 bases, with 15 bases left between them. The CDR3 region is CASSDGDLMSPQHF. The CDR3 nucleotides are TGTGCCAGCAGTGATGGGGACCTAATGTCGCCCCAGCATTTT.

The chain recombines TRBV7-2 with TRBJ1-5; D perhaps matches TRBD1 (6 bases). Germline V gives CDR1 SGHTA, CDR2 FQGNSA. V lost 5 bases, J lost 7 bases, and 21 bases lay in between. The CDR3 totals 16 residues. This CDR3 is CASSPSPAGAGQPQHF. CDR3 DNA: TGTGCCAGCAGCCCGTCACCCGCAGGGGCAGGGCAGCCCCAGCATTTT. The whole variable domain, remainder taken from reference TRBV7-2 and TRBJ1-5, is GAGVSQSPSNKVTEKGKDVELRCDPISGHTALYWYRQSLGQGLEFLIYFQGNSAPDKSGLPSDRFSAERTGGSVSTLTIQRTQQEDSAVYLCASSPSPAGAGQPQHFGDGTRLSIL.

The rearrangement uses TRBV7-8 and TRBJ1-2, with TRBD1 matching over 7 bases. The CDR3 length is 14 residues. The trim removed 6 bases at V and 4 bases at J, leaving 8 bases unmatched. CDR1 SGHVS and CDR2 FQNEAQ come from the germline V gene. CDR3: CASRDAQGFYGYTF. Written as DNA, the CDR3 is TGTGCCAGCAGGGACGCACAGGGGTTCTATGGCTACACCTTC.

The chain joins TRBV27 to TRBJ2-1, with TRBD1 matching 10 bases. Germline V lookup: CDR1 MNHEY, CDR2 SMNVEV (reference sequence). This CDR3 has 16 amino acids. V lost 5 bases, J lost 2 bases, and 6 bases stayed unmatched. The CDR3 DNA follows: TGTGCCAGCAGTAAACCCGGGACAGGGGCCTACAATGAGCAGTTCTTC. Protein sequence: CASSKPGTGAYNEQFF.

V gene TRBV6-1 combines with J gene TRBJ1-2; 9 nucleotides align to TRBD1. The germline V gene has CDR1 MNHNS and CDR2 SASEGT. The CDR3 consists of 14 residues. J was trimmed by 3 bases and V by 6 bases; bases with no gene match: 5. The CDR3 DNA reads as TGTGCCAGCAGGGTAGACAGGGGGGACTATGGCTACACCTTC. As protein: CASRVDRGDYGYTF.